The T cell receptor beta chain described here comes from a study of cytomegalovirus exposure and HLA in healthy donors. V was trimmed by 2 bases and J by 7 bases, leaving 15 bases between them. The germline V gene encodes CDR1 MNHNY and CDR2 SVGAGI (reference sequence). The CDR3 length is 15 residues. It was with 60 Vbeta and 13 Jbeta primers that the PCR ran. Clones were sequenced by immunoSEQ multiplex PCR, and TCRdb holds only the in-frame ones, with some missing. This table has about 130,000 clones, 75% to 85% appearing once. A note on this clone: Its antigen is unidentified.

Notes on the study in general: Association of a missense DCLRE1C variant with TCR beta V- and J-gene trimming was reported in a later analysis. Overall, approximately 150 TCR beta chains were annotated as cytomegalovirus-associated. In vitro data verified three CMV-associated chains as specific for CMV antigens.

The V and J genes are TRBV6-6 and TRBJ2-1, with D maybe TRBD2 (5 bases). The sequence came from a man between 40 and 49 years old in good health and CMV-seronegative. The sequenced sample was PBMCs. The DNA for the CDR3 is TGTGCCAGCAGTTACGGGTCCCGACTACCAAATGAGCAGTTCTTC. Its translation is CASSYGSRLPNEQFF.